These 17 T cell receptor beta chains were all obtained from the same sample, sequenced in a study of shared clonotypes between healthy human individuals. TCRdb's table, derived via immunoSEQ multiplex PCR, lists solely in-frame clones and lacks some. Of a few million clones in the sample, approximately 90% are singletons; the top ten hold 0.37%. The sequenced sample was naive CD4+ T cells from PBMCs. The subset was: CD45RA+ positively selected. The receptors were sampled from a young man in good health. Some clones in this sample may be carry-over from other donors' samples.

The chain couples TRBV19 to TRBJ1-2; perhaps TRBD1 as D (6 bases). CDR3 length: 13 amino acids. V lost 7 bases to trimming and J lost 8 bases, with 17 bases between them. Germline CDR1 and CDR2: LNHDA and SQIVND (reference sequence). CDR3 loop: CASTTGYRSGYTF. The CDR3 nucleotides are TGTGCCAGTACTACAGGGTATCGGAGCGGCTACACCTTC.

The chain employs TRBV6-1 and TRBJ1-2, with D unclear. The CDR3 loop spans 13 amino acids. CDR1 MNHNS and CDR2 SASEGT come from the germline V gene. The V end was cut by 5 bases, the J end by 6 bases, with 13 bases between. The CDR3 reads CASSQGYGHGYTF. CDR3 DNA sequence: TGTGCCAGCAGTCAAGGTTACGGACATGGCTACACCTTC.

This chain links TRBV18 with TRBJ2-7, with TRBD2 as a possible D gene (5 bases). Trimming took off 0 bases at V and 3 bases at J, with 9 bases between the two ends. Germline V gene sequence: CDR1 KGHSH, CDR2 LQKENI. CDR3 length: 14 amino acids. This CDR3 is CASSPPERNYEQYF. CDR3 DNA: TGTGCCAGCTCACCACCAGAGCGGAACTACGAGCAGTACTTC.

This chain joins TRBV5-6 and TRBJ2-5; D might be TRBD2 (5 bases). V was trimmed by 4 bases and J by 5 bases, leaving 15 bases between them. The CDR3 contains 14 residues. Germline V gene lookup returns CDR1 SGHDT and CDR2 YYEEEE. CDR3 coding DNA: TGTGCCAGCAGCATCTGGGGAGTCCGGGAGACCCAGTACTTC. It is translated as CASSIWGVRETQYF.

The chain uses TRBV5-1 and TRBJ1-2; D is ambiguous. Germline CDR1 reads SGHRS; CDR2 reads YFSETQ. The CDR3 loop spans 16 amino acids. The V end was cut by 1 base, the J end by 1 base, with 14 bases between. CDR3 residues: CASSLTASQINYGYTF. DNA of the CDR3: TGCGCCAGCAGCTTGACGGCGAGCCAAATTAACTATGGCTACACCTTC.

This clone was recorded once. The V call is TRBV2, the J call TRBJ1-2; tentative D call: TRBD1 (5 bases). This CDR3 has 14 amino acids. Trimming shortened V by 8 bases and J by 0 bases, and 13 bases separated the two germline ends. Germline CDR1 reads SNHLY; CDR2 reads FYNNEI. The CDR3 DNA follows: TGTGCCAGCTCTAAACAGGCCACTAACTATGGCTACACCTTC. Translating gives CASSKQATNYGYTF.

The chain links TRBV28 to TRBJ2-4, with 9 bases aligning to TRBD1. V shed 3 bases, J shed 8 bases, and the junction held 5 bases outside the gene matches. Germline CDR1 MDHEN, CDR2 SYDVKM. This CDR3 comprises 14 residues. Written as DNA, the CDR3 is TGTGCCAGCAGTTTGGCACAGGGGGCTGACATTCAGTACTTC. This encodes CASSLAQGADIQYF.

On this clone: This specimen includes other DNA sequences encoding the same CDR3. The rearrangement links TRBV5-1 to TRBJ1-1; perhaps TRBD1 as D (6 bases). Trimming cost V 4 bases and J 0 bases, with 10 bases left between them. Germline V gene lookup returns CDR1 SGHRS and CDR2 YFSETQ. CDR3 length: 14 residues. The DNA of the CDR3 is TGCGCCAGCAGCCTGGGACACTTGAACACTGAAGCTTTCTTT. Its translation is CASSLGHLNTEAFF.

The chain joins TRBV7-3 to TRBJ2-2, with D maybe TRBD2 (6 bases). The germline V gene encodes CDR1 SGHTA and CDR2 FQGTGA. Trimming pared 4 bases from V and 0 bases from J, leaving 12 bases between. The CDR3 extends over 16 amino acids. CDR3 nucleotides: TGTGCCAGCAGCTCTGACGGAGGGCCGAACACCGGGGAGCTGTTTTTT. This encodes CASSSDGGPNTGELFF.

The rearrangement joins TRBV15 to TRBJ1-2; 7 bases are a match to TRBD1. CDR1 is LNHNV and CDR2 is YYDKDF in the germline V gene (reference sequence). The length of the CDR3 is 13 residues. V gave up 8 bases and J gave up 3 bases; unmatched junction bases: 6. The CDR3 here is CATQPGGDYGYTF. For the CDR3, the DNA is TGTGCCACCCAGCCAGGGGGAGACTATGGCTACACCTTC. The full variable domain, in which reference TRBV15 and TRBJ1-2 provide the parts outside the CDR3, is DAMVIQNPRYQVTQFGKPVTLSCSQTLNHNVMYWYQQKSSQAPKLLFHYYDKDFNNEADTPDNFQSRRPNTSFCFLDIRSPGLGDTAMYLCATQPGGDYGYTFGSGTRLTVV.

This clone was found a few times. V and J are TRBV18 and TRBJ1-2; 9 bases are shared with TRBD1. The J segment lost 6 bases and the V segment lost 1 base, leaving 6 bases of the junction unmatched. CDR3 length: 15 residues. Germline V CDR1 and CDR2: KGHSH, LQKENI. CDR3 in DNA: TGTGCCAGCTCACCACAGTACCGGGACAGGGATGGCTACACCTTC. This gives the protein CASSPQYRDRDGYTF.

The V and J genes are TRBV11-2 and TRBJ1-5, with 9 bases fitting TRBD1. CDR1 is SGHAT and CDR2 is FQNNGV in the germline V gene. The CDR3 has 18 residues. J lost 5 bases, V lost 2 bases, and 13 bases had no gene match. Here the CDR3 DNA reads TGTGCCAGCAGCTTACTAAATCTCCGGGACAGGGCTCATCAGCCCCAGCATTTT. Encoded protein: CASSLLNLRDRAHQPQHF.

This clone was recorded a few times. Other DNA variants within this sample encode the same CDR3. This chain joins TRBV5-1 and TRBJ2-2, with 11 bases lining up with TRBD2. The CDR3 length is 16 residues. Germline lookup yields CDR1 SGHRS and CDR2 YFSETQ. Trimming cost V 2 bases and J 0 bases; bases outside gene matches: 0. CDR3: CASSLLAGANTGELFF. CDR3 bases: TGCGCCAGCAGCTTACTAGCGGGGGCGAACACCGGGGAGCTGTTTTTT.

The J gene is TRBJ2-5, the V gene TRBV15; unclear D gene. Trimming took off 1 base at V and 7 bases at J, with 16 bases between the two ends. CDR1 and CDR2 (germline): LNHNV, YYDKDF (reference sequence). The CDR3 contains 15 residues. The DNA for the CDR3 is TGTGCCACCAGCAGAGCTGAAGTCCCCCGGGCGACCCAGTACTTC. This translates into CATSRAEVPRATQYF.

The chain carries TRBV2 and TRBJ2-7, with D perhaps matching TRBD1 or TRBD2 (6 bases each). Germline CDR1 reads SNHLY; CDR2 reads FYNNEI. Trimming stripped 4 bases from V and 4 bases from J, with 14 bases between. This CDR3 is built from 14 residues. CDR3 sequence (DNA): TGTGCCAGCAGTGTACTAGGGGGGTTTTACGAGCAGTACTTC. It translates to CASSVLGGFYEQYF. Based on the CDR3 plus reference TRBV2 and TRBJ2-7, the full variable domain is EPEVTQTPSHQVTQMGQEVILRCVPISNHLYFYWYRQILGQKVEFLVSFYNNEISEKSEIFDDQFSVERPDGSNFTLKIRSTKLEDSAMYFCASSVLGGFYEQYFGPGTRLTVT.

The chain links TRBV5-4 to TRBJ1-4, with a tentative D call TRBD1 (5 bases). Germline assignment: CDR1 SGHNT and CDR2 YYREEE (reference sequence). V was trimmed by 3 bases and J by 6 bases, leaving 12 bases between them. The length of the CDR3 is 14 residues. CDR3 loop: CASSSPGADEKLFF. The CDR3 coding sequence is TGTGCCAGCAGCTCCCCCGGGGCCGATGAAAAACTGTTTTTT. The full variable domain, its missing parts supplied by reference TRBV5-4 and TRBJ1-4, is ETGVTQSPTHLIKTRGQQVTLRCSSQSGHNTVSWYQQALGQGPQFIFQYYREEENGRGNFPPRFSGLQFPNYSSELNVNALELDDSALYLCASSSPGADEKLFFGSGTQLSVL.

CDR3 region: CASSQGKREAETQYF. The CDR3 bases are TGTGCCAGCAGCCAAGGAAAGCGGGAGGCGGAGACCCAGTACTTC. The chain combines TRBV14 with TRBJ2-5, with 9 bases lining up with TRBD2. With 1 base clipped from V and 5 bases from J, the junction kept 5 bases outside the gene matches. Germline assignment: CDR1 SGHDN and CDR2 FVKESK. This CDR3 contains 15 residues.